The 21 T cell receptor beta chains below were found in one sample sequenced in a study of CD8+ T cells in alopecia areata. After isolation, RNA underwent reverse transcription to generate cDNA as the sequencing template. Libraries were prepared by immunoSEQ multiplex PCR; TCRdb keeps only in-frame clonotypes and omits some of them. The sample contains roughly 140,000 clones, approximately 60% of which appear only once. Sequencing used CD8+ T cells sorted from blood. The origin of the receptors is a human donor in good health.

This rearrangement joins TRBV5-1 to TRBJ2-1; 9 bases line up with TRBD2. Trimming removed 7 bases from V and 4 bases from J; junction bases left unmatched: 18. CDR1 and CDR2 from the germline V gene are SGHRS and YFSETQ. The CDR3 is 18 residues long. For the CDR3, the DNA is TGCGCCAGCCGCTACACTGGGGTAGCGGGAGTGGGGTACAATGAGCAGTTCTTC. Translation gives CASRYTGVAGVGYNEQFF.

The rearrangement uses TRBV6-5 and TRBJ1-2; D is undetermined. V was trimmed by 0 bases and J by 3 bases, leaving 5 bases between them. CDR1 MNHEY and CDR2 SVGAGI come from the germline V gene. The CDR3 length is 13 residues. The CDR3 region is CASSYSGDYGYTF. In nucleotides, the CDR3 is TGTGCCAGCAGTTACTCTGGGGACTATGGCTACACCTTC.

The chain carries TRBV5-1 and TRBJ2-1; a weak D match, TRBD1 (5 bases). Trimming removed 5 bases at V and 4 bases at J, with 13 bases between. The CDR3 consists of 14 residues. Germline V CDR1 and CDR2: SGHRS, YFSETQ. The DNA for the CDR3 is TGCGCCAGCAGAGGACAATTAGGATACAATGAGCAGTTCTTC. Translated, it gives CASRGQLGYNEQFF.

The chain combines TRBV27 with TRBJ2-1; TRBD1 matches at 10 bases. Germline assignment: CDR1 MNHEY and CDR2 SMNVEV (reference sequence). The CDR3 runs to 15 residues. V gave up 5 bases and J gave up 3 bases; unmatched junction bases: 4. The CDR3 nucleotides read TGTGCCAGCAGTGCCGGGACAGGGGACTACAATGAGCAGTTCTTC. Its protein product is CASSAGTGDYNEQFF.

The rearrangement joins TRBV9 to TRBJ2-7, with 9 bases aligning to TRBD2. The CDR3 sequence is 14 residues long. Losses at the gene ends were 3 bases for V and 4 bases for J; bases not matched to a gene: 5. Per the germline V gene, CDR1 is SGDLS and CDR2 is YYNGEE. This CDR3 reads CASSASGISYEQYF. The CDR3 DNA reads TGTGCCAGCAGCGCTAGCGGGATTTCGTACGAGCAGTACTTC.

The rearrangement joins TRBV5-1 to TRBJ1-2, with D unresolved. Germline values: CDR1 SGHRS, CDR2 YFSETQ. V gave up 4 bases and J gave up 1 base, with 20 bases separating them. The CDR3 contains 17 residues. The chain's CDR3 is CASSRTLRRPFNYGYTF. The CDR3 DNA follows: TGCGCCAGCAGCCGGACGCTCAGGAGACCCTTTAACTATGGCTACACCTTC.

Comments on this clone: Distinct nucleotide sequences in the sample also encode this CDR3. V usage is TRBV29-1 and J usage is TRBJ2-2; D is undetermined. The germline V and J ends were trimmed by 1 base and 4 bases, with 1 base remaining between them. Germline CDR1 and CDR2: SQVTM and ANQGSEA. CDR3 length: 11 residues. CDR3 sequence: CSVEGTGELFF. Here the CDR3 DNA reads TGCAGCGTTGAAGGCACCGGGGAGCTGTTTTTT.

The chain couples TRBV6-5 to TRBJ1-1; no reliable D call. The CDR3 is made up of 11 amino acids. Trimming removed 7 bases from V and 7 bases from J, with 10 bases in between. CDR1 MNHEY and CDR2 SVGAGI come from the germline V gene. The CDR3 coding sequence is TGTGCCAGCAACGACGAGGGTGAAGCTTTCTTT. Translated: CASNDEGEAFF.

The gene calls are TRBV6-1 and TRBJ2-4; D might be TRBD1 or TRBD2, each matching 5 bases. This CDR3 comprises 16 residues. The germline V and J ends were trimmed by 1 base and 3 bases, with 13 bases remaining between them. The germline V gene has CDR1 MNHNS and CDR2 SASEGT. The CDR3: CASSEELGAGKNIQYF. The CDR3 bases are TGTGCCAGCAGTGAAGAATTAGGGGCGGGCAAAAACATTCAGTACTTC.

V gene TRBV5-6 combines with J gene TRBJ1-5; possibly TRBD1 for D (5 bases). Germline V gene lookup returns CDR1 SGHDT and CDR2 YYEEEE. CDR3 length: 17 amino acids. V shed 1 base and J shed 0 bases, with 14 bases lying between them. CDR3 in DNA: TGTGCCAGCAGCTTGTTCCGGGCAGGGAGTAGCAATCAGCCCCAGCATTTT. Translating it yields CASSLFRAGSSNQPQHF.

This clone was recorded a few times. The chain combines TRBV7-9 with TRBJ1-4; D gene uncertain. This CDR3 comprises 15 residues. Trimming left V 6 bases short and J 6 bases short, with 17 bases between. CDR1 SEHNR and CDR2 FQNEAQ come from the germline V gene (reference sequence). CDR3 residues: CASRLRGRADEKLFF. CDR3 nucleotides: TGTGCCAGCAGATTAAGAGGACGGGCAGATGAAAAACTGTTTTTT.

J is TRBJ2-7 and V is TRBV29-1; 8 bases match TRBD2. Per the germline V gene, CDR1 is SQVTM and CDR2 is ANQGSEA. With 7 bases clipped from V and 6 bases from J, the junction kept 5 bases outside the gene matches. The CDR3 has 11 amino acids. In DNA, the CDR3 is TGCAGCGCCGGGGGGGTTTCCGAGCAGTACTTC. It codes for CSAGGVSEQYF.

J is TRBJ2-4 and V is TRBV5-1; 14 nucleotides match TRBD2. This CDR3 is 19 amino acids long. The germline gives CDR1 SGHRS, CDR2 YFSETQ. The junction had 16 bases not matched to a gene; V was cut back by 5 bases and J by 6 bases. In nucleotides, the CDR3 is TGCGCCAGCAGACAAAGTATGACCGGGACTAGCGGGAGATCAAACATTCAGTACTTC. This encodes CASRQSMTGTSGRSNIQYF.

The rearrangement uses TRBV20-1 and TRBJ1-2; D gene ambiguous. Germline V gives CDR1 DFQATT, CDR2 SNEGSKA (reference sequence). Trimming stripped 7 bases from V and 8 bases from J, with 14 bases between. This CDR3 comprises 11 residues. CDR3 protein: CSGSAWRGYTF. The CDR3 bases are TGCAGTGGTTCGGCTTGGAGGGGCTACACCTTC.

The chain joins TRBV30 to TRBJ1-5; 10 bases are shared with TRBD1. V was clipped by 4 bases and J by 5 bases; unmatched bases: 5. Germline CDR1 GTSNPN, CDR2 SVGIG (reference sequence). This CDR3 has 14 residues. In DNA form, the CDR3 reads TGTGCCTGGACAACCGGACAGGGGGATCAGCCCCAGCATTTT. This sequence encodes CAWTTGQGDQPQHF.

In DNA, the CDR3 is TGCGCCAGCAGCTTGAGCGGGACCCCCAGTGAGCAGTTCTTC. This gives the protein CASSLSGTPSEQFF. This sequence joins TRBV5-1 and TRBJ2-1; 7 bases are a match to TRBD2. CDR3 length: 14 amino acids. The germline V gene has CDR1 SGHRS and CDR2 YFSETQ. J lost 9 bases, V lost 1 base, and 7 bases had no gene match.

The chain's CDR3 is CASSPIYNRTGQYF. The DNA of the CDR3 is TGTGCCAGCAGCCCCATCTACAACAGGACGGGGCAGTACTTC. The V and J genes are TRBV14 and TRBJ2-7, with D possibly matching TRBD1 (5 bases). The CDR3 spans 14 residues. The V end was cut by 4 bases, the J end by 9 bases, with 19 bases between. Germline-derived CDR1 and CDR2 are SGHDN and FVKESK.

This clone was counted between two and nine times. The chain uses TRBV28 and TRBJ2-1; D is ambiguous. V was trimmed by 4 bases and J by 4 bases, leaving 14 bases between them. CDR3 size: 15 residues. Germline CDR1 is MDHEN and CDR2 is SYDVKM. The CDR3 loop is CASSSNRLGYNEQFF. In nucleotides, the CDR3 is TGTGCCAGCAGTTCTAACCGATTGGGATACAATGAGCAGTTCTTC.

CDR3 nucleotide sequence: TGTGCCAGCAGCCAGATTACGGGTGGCTACGAGCAGTACTTC. Its translation is CASSQITGGYEQYF. The chain employs TRBV7-9 and TRBJ2-7, with unresolved D. The length of the CDR3 is 14 residues. The ends were cut back, 5 bases at V and 3 bases at J, with 14 bases in the middle. The germline V gene has CDR1 SEHNR and CDR2 FQNEAQ (reference sequence). Full variable domain (remainder filled in from reference TRBV7-9 and TRBJ2-7): DTGVSQNPRHKITKRGQNVTFRCDPISEHNRLYWYRQTLGQGPEFLTYFQNEAQLEKSRLLSDRFSAERPKGSFSTLEIQRTEQGDSAMYLCASSQITGGYEQYFGPGTRLTVT.

The chain employs TRBV7-9 and TRBJ2-5; no definite D call. The V and J ends lost 8 bases and 2 bases respectively, with 6 bases between them. The CDR3 has 11 amino acids. The germline CDR1 and CDR2 sequences are SEHNR and FQNEAQ (reference sequence). CDR3 sequence: CASGVQETQYF. As DNA, the CDR3 is TGTGCCAGCGGGGTTCAAGAGACCCAGTACTTC.

V is TRBV14 and J is TRBJ2-1, with D unresolved. Trimming took off 0 bases at V and 8 bases at J, with 14 bases between the two ends. CDR3 length: 15 amino acids. Germline V gene sequence: CDR1 SGHDN, CDR2 FVKESK. This CDR3 is CASSQDIKGRDEQFF. The DNA of the CDR3 is TGTGCCAGCAGCCAAGATATTAAGGGAAGGGATGAGCAGTTCTTC.